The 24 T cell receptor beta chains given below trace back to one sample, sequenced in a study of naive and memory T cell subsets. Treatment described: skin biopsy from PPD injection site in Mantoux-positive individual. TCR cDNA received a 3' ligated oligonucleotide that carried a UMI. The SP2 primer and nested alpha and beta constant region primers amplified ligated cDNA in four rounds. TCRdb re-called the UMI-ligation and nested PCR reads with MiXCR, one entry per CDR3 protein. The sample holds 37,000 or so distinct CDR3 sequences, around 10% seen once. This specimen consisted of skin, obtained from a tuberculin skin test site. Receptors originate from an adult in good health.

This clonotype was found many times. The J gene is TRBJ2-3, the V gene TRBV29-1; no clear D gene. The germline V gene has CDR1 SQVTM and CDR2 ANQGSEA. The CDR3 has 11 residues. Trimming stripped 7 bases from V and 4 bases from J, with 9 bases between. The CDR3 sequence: CSGELADTQYF. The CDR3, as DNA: TGCAGCGGAGAGTTGGCAGATACGCAGTATTTT.

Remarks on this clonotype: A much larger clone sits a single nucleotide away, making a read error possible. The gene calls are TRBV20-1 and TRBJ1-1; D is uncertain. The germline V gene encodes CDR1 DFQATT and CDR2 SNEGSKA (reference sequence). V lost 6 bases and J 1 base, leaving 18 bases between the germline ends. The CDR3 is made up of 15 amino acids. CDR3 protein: CSAPKRNSRNTEAFF. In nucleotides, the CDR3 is TGCAGTGCACCCAAACGGAACAGTAGGAACACTGAAGCTTTCTTT.

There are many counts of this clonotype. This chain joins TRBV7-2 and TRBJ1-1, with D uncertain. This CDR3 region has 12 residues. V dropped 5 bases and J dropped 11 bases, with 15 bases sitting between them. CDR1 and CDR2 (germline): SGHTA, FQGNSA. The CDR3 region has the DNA TGTGCCAGCAGCCAAGAGTACTTAGGGGCTTTCTTT. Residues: CASSQEYLGAFF.

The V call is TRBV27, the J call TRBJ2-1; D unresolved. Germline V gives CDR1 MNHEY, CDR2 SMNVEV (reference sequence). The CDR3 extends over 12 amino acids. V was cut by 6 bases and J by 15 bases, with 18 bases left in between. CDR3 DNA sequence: TGTGCCAGCAGCAGAGGTTTGAGGTCTTGGTTCTTC. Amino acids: CASSRGLRSWFF.

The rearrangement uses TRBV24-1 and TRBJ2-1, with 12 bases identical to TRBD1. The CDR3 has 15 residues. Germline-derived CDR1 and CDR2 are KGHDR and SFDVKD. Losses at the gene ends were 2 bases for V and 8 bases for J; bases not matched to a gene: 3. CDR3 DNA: TGTGCCACCAGTGATTCGGGACAGGGGGCTGATGAGCAGTTCTTC. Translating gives CATSDSGQGADEQFF.

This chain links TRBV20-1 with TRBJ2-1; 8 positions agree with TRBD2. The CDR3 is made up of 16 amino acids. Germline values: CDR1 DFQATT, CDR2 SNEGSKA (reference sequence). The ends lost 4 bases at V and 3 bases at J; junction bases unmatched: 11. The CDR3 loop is CSAKRTGLVFYNEQFF. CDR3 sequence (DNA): TGCAGTGCTAAAAGAACGGGACTAGTATTCTACAATGAGCAGTTCTTC.

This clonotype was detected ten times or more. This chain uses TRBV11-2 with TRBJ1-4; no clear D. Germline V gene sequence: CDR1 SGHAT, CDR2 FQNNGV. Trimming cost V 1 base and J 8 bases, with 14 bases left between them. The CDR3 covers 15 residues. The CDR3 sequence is CASSLVGGVGEKLFF. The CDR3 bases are TGTGCCAGCAGCTTAGTCGGTGGGGTCGGAGAAAAACTGTTTTTT.

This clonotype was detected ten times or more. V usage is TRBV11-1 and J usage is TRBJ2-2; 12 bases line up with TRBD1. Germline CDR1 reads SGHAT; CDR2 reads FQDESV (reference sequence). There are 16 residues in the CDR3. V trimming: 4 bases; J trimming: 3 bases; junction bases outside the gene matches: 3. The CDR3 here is CASSSGQGAYTGELFF. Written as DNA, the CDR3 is TGTGCCAGCAGCTCGGGACAGGGGGCATACACCGGGGAGCTGTTTTTT.

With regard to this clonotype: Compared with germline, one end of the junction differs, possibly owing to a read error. CDR3 nucleotide sequence: TGTGCCAGCAGCCAAGGGACAGGGCCTTACAATGGGCAGTTCTTC. Protein sequence: CASSQGTGPYNGQFF. This chain uses TRBV3-1 with TRBJ2-1, with TRBD1 matching 8 bases. The germline CDR1 and CDR2 sequences are LGHDT and YNNKEL (reference sequence). The CDR3 covers 15 residues.

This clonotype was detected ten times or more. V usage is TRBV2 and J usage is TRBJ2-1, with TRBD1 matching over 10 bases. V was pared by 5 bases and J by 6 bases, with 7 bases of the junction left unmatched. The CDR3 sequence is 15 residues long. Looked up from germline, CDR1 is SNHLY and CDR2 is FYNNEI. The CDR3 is CASSKDRGNLNEQFF. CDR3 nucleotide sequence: TGTGCCAGCAGTAAGGACAGGGGGAACCTCAATGAGCAGTTCTTC.

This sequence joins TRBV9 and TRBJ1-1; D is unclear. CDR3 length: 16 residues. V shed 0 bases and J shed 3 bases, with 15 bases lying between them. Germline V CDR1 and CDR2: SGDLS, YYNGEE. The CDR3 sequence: CASSVENTLRDTEAFF. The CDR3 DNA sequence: TGTGCCAGCAGCGTAGAGAACACCCTGCGGGACACTGAAGCTTTCTTT. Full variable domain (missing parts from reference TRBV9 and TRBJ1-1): DSGVTQTPKHLITATGQRVTLRCSPRSGDLSVYWYQQSLDQGLQFLIQYYNGEERAKGNILERFSAQQFPDLHSELNLSSLELGDSALYFCASSVENTLRDTEAFFGQGTRLTVV.

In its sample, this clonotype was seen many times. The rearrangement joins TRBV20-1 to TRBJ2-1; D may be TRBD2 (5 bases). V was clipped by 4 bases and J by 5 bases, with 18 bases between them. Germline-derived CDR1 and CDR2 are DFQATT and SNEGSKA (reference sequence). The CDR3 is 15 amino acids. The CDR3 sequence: CSANSASIANNEQFF. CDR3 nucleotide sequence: TGCAGTGCTAATTCCGCTAGCATCGCCAACAATGAGCAGTTCTTC.

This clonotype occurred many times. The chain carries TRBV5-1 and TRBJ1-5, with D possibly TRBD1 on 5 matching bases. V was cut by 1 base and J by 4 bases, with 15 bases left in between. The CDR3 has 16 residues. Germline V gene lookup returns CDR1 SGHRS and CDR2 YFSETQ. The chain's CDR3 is CASSLTGRVKNQPQHF. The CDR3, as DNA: TGCGCCAGCAGCTTGACAGGACGGGTGAAGAATCAGCCCCAGCATTTT.

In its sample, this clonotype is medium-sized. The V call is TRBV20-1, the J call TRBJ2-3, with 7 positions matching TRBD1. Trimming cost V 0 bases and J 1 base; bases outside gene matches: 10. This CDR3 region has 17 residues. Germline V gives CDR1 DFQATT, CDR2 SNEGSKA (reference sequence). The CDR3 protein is CSARDPRGGWGTDTQYF. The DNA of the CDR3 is TGCAGTGCTAGAGACCCCCGAGGGGGCTGGGGCACAGATACGCAGTATTTT.

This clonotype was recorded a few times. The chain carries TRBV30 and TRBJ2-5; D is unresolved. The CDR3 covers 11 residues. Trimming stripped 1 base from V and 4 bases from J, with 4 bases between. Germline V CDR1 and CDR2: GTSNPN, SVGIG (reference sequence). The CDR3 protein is CAWSEIETQYF. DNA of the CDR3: TGTGCCTGGAGTGAGATAGAGACCCAGTACTTC.

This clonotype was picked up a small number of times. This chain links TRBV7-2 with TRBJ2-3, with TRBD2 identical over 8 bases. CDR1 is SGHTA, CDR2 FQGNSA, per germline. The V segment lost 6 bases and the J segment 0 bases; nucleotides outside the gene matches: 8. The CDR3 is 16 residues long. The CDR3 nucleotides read TGTGCCAGCAGTTCGGCCGGGACTAGGAGCACAGATACGCAGTATTTT. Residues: CASSSAGTRSTDTQYF. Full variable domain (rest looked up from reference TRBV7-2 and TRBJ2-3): GAGVSQSPSNKVTEKGKDVELRCDPISGHTALYWYRQSLGQGLEFLIYFQGNSAPDKSGLPSDRFSAERTGGSVSTLTIQRTQQEDSAVYLCASSSAGTRSTDTQYFGPGTRLTVL.

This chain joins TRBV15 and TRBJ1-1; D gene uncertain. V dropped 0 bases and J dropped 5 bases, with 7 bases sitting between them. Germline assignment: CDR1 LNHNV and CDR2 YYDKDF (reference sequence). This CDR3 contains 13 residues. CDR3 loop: CATSRDPTTEAFF. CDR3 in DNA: TGTGCCACCAGCAGAGACCCGACGACTGAAGCTTTCTTT.

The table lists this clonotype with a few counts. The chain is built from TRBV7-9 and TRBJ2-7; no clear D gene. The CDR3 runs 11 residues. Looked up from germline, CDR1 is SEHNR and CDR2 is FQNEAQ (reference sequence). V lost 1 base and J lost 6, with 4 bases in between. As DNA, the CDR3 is TGTGCCAGCAGCTTAGGCGTCGAGCAGTACTTC. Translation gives CASSLGVEQYF.

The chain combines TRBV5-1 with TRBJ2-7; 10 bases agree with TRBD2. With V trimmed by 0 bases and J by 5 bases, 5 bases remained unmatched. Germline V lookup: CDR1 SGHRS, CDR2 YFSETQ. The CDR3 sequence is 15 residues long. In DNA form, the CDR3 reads TGCGCCAGCAGCTTGGGATCTAGCGGGGGCGACGAGCAGTACTTC. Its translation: CASSLGSSGGDEQYF.

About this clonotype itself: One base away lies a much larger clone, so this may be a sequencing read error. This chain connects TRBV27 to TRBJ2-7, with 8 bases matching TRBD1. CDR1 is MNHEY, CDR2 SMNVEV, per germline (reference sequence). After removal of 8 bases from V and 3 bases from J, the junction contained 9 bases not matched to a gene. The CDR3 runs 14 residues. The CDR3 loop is CASGSPGQVYEQYF. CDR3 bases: TGTGCCAGCGGCTCTCCGGGACAGGTCTACGAGCAGTACTTC.

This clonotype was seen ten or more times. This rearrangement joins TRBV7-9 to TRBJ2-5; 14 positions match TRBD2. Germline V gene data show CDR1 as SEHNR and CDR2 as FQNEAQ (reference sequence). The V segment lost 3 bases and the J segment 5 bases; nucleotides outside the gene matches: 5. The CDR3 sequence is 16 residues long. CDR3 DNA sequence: TGTGCCAGCAGCTTGACTAGCGGGGGGGCTCTGGAGACCCAGTACTTC. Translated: CASSLTSGGALETQYF.

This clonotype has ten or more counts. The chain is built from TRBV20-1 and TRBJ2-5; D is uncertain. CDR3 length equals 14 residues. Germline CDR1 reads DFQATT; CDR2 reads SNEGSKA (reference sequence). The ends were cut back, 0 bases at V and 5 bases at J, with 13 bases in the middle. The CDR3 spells CSARDLEPGETQYF. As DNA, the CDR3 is TGCAGTGCTAGAGATTTGGAGCCCGGGGAGACCCAGTACTTC.

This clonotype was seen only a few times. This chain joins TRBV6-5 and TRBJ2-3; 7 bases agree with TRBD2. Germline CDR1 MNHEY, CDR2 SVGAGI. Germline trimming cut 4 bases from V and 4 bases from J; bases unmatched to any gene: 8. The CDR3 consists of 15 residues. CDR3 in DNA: TGTGCCAGCAGTTCCTCGCGGGAGCCCCCAGATACGCAGTATTTT. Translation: CASSSSREPPDTQYF.

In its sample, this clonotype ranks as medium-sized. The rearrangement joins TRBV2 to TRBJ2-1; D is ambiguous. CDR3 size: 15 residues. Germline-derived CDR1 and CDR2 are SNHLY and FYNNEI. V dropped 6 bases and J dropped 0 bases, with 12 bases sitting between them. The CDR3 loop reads CASRTDGSSYNEQFF. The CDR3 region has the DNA TGTGCCAGCAGGACGGACGGCAGCTCCTACAATGAGCAGTTCTTC.